Listed below are T cell receptor beta chains from one sample, sequenced in a study of blood T cell repertoires in COVID-19. This table comes from immunoSEQ multiplex PCR, and its TCRdb copy is limited to in-frame clones, with some not included. The sample holds approximately 97,000 clones; about 90% are singletons and the top ten take about 20%. The sequencing input was peripheral blood. Source of these receptors: a human donor in a cohort sampled during active COVID-19. Each CDR3 is given with its conserved first and last residue. Each record gives: clone size, V gene, D gene, J gene, CDR3 protein, CDR3 DNA. A D gene is named only where the DNA matches it firmly. Not all rows give a size; the values are once, few, many and, for expanded clones, a class.

>few|TRBV6-6|NA|TRBJ2-2
CASSTPYFLGELFF
TGTGCCAGCAGCACCCCTTACTTCCTCGGGGAGCTGTTTTTT
>NA|TRBV6-1|NA|TRBJ2-3
CASSEQGPSTDTQYF
TGTGCCAGCAGTGAACAGGGGCCGAGCACAGATACGCAGTATTTT
>NA|TRBV6-5|TRBD2|TRBJ2-7
CASSYPGGYEQYF
TGTGCCAGCAGTTACCCCGGGGGGTACGAGCAGTACTTC
>NA|TRBV27|NA|TRBJ2-7
CASSSQTPYEQYF
TGTGCCAGCAGTTCCCAGACACCCTACGAGCAGTACTTC
>NA|TRBV25-1|NA|TRBJ2-1
CASSGLWTARGEQFF
TGTGCCAGCTCAGGCCTATGGACAGCAAGAGGGGAGCAGTTCTTC
>NA|TRBV3-1/TRBV3-2|NA|TRBJ2-2
CASTLNPGSNTGELFF
TGTGCCAGCACCCTTAATCCCGGGAGTAATACCGGGGAGCTGTTTTTT
>NA|TRBV7-6|TRBD2|TRBJ2-5
CASSSGGLAGGPETQYF
TGTGCCAGCAGCTCAGGGGGACTAGCGGGAGGGCCCGAGACCCAGTACTTC
>NA|TRBV29-1|TRBD1|TRBJ2-5
CSVVGGRGSQETQYF
TGCAGCGTCGTAGGGGGCCGCGGAAGCCAAGAGACCCAGTACTTC
>NA|TRBV7-8|NA|TRBJ2-5
CASSFLPHDPGETQYF
TGTGCCAGCAGCTTTCTCCCCCATGACCCGGGGGAGACCCAGTACTTC
>NA|TRBV7-3|TRBD2|TRBJ2-2
CASSLGLAGGPSGELFF
TGTGCCAGCAGCCTGGGACTAGCGGGAGGGCCGAGCGGGGAGCTGTTTTTT
>NA|TRBV5-1|TRBD1|TRBJ1-1
CASSPGTVNTEAFF
TGCGCCAGCAGCCCCGGGACAGTGAACACTGAAGCTTTCTTT
>NA|TRBV28|TRBD2|TRBJ2-2
CASSSSGGTGELFF
TGTGCCAGCAGTTCGTCGGGAGGAACCGGGGAGCTGTTTTTT
>NA|TRBV2|NA|TRBJ1-2
CASSPWGDYGYTF
TGTGCCAGCTCGCCTTGGGGGGACTATGGCTACACCTTC
>NA|TRBV5-6|NA|TRBJ2-7
CASSLGVYEQYF
TGTGCCAGCAGCTTGGGAGTCTACGAGCAGTACTTC
>NA|TRBV19|TRBD1|TRBJ1-1
CASTPTGGYTEAFF
TGTGCCAGTACTCCGACAGGGGGTTACACTGAAGCTTTCTTT
>NA|TRBV9|NA|TRBJ2-2
CASSHSGQTNTGELFF
TGTGCCAGCAGCCACTCCGGACAAACGAACACCGGGGAGCTGTTTTTT
>NA|TRBV19|NA|TRBJ1-1
CASSGRRNTEAFF
TGTGCCAGTAGTGGGAGGAGGAACACTGAAGCTTTCTTT
>NA|TRBV6-1|NA|TRBJ1-2
CASSDPAGGYTF
TGTGCCAGCAGTGACCCCGCGGGTGGCTACACCTTC
>large|TRBV28|NA|TRBJ2-3
CASSLPPSGYTDTQYF
TGTGCCAGCAGCCTACCCCCCAGCGGATACACAGATACGCAGTATTTT
>NA|TRBV27|NA|TRBJ2-7
CASSLTSRGARRTSYEQYF
TGTGCCAGCAGTTTGACCTCGCGCGGGGCACGGCGGACCTCCTACGAGCAGTACTTC
>NA|TRBV29-1|NA|TRBJ2-2
CSVTSPANTGELFF
TGCAGCGTTACTAGCCCCGCGAACACCGGGGAGCTGTTTTTT
>once|TRBV7-8|TRBD2|TRBJ2-3
CASSMGLAGFTDTQYF
TGTGCCAGCAGCATGGGACTAGCGGGGTTCACAGATACGCAGTATTTT
>few|TRBV5-4|TRBD1|TRBJ1-2
CASSLIGTGTGGYTF
TGTGCCAGCAGCTTGATTGGGACAGGGACTGGTGGCTACACCTTC
>NA|TRBV10-3|NA|TRBJ2-2
CAISEYINTGELFF
TGTGCCATCAGTGAGTACATAAACACCGGGGAGCTGTTTTTT
>few|TRBV4-1|NA|TRBJ2-6
CASSQVGSGANVLTF
TGCGCCAGCAGCCAGGTCGGGTCTGGGGCCAACGTCCTGACTTTC
>NA|TRBV6-6|TRBD2|TRBJ2-7
CASSSKREGRHEQYF
TGTGCCAGCAGTTCGAAGCGGGAGGGCCGACACGAGCAGTACTTC
>NA|TRBV6-5|NA|TRBJ2-2
CASAGSRDTGELFF
TGTGCCAGCGCGGGTTCGCGGGACACCGGGGAGCTGTTTTTT
>once|TRBV6-5|NA|TRBJ1-2
CASSPRQVSGYTF
TGTGCCAGCAGCCCCCGACAGGTTAGCGGCTACACCTTC
>once|TRBV18|NA|TRBJ1-2
CASSPNRAHNYGYTF
TGTGCCAGCTCACCCAACAGGGCCCATAACTATGGCTACACCTTC
>NA|TRBV5-4|NA|TRBJ2-1
CASSVPPSVSYNEQFF
TGTGCCAGCAGCGTCCCACCTAGTGTCTCCTACAATGAGCAGTTCTTC
>NA|TRBV11-2|NA|TRBJ2-7
CASSLWGIPYEQYF
TGTGCCAGCAGCTTATGGGGCATACCCTACGAGCAGTACTTC